The clone carrying this T cell receptor beta chain was recorded at least ten times. The sample comes from a study of CD8 T cells in ankylosing spondylitis. Researchers built TCR beta libraries using quantitative 5'-RACE with molecular barcodes. MiXCR, run by TCRdb on the 5' RACE reads, gives a single entry per CDR3 protein. The sample has approximately 260,000 distinct CDR3 sequences; approximately 20% are singletons. V lost 2 bases, J lost 0 bases, and 8 bases stayed unmatched. The CDR3 contains 17 residues. Germline assignment: CDR1 SGHRS and CDR2 YFSETQ. V and J are TRBV5-1 and TRBJ2-1, with 7 positions matching TRBD2. The receptor comes from a male donor with ankylosing spondylitis or in good health (not recorded which). The sequencing input was blood, either unsorted or a sorted T cell fraction (not recorded which). The chain's CDR3 is CASSLGWGGSSYNEQFF. The CDR3 DNA is TGCGCCAGCAGCTTAGGGTGGGGCGGGAGCTCCTACAATGAGCAGTTCTTC.